The clone carrying this T cell receptor beta chain came up many times. Authors of the study amplified TCR beta CDR3 regions from RNA transcripts. The TCR CDR3 first-round RT-PCR relied on the HTBI primer set. Each CDR3 protein gets one entry after TCRdb re-called the multiplex PCR reads with MiXCR. The sample lists 600,000 to 800,000 distinct CDR3 sequences, around a third occurring once. This specimen comes from a study of T cells in Graves' hyperthyroidism and ophthalmopathy. Diagnosis rested on symptoms, serum thyroxine and TRAb, thyroid ultrasound, and orbital computed tomography. J was trimmed by 3 bases and V by 0 bases; bases with no gene match: 5. This CDR3 has 15 residues. Germline V gene lookup returns CDR1 SGDLS and CDR2 YYNGEE.

The sequenced sample consisted of blood. This sequence was found in a woman in her 40s with Graves' hyperthyroidism. This chain joins TRBV9 and TRBJ1-2, with 7 positions matching TRBD1. CDR3 amino acids: CASSVGDTGDYGYTF. The DNA of the CDR3 is TGTGCCAGCAGCGTAGGAGATACAGGGGACTATGGCTACACCTTC. Full variable domain (rest looked up from reference TRBV9 and TRBJ1-2): DSGVTQTPKHLITATGQRVTLRCSPRSGDLSVYWYQQSLDQGLQFLIQYYNGEERAKGNILERFSAQQFPDLHSELNLSSLELGDSALYFCASSVGDTGDYGYTFGSGTRLTVV.